This T cell receptor beta chain was identified in a study of blood T cell repertoires in COVID-19. Study-level information: Italy, Spain and the United States were the sources of the convalescent and acute COVID-19 samples.

The CDR3 has 15 amino acids. CDR1 and CDR2 (germline): MNHNY, SVGAGI (reference sequence). V lost 5 bases to trimming and J lost 0 bases, with 14 bases between them. The data were produced by immunoSEQ multiplex PCR, yet TCRdb's version contains in-frame clones alone and is incomplete. The sample gives about 150,000 clones, around 85% of which show up once; approximately 0.63% is in the top ten. This sequence was found in a man aged 55 to 70 with COVID-19, enrolled during active disease. Input material: peripheral blood. J is TRBJ2-7 and V is TRBV6-6; unclear D gene. The CDR3 region has the DNA TGTGCCAGCAGTAACCGGGTCAAAAACTCCTACGAGCAGTACTTC. It translates to CASSNRVKNSYEQYF.